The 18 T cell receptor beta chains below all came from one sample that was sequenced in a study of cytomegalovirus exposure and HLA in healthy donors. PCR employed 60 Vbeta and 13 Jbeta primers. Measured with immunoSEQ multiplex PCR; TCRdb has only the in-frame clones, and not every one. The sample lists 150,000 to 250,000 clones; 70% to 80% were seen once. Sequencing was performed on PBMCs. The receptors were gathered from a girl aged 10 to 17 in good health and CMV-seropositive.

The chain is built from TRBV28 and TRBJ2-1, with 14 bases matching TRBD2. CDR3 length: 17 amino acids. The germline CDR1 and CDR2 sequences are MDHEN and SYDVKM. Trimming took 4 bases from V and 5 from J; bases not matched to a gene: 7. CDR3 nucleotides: TGTGCCAGCAGTTCCGGGACTAGCGGGGGCCTGAACAATGAGCAGTTCTTC. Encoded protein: CASSSGTSGGLNNEQFF.

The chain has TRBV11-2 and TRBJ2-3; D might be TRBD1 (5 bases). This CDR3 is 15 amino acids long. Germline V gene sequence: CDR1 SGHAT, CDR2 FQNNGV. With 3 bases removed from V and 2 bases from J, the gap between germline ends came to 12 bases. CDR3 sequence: CASSFITGPTDTQYF. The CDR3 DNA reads TGTGCCAGCAGCTTTATAACAGGACCCACAGATACGCAGTATTTT.

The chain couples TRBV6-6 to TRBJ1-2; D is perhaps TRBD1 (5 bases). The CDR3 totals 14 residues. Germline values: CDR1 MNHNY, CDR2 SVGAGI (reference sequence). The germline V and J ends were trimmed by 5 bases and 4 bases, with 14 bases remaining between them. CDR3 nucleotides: TGTGCCAGCAGTAAATCTACAGGTAGCTATGGCTACACCTTC. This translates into CASSKSTGSYGYTF.

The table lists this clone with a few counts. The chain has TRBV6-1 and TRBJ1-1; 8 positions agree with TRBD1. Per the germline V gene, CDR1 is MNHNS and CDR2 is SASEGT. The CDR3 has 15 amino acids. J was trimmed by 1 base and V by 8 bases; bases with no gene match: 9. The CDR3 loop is CASGSQGASNTEAFF. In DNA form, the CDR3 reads TGTGCCAGCGGGAGTCAGGGGGCGTCGAACACTGAAGCTTTCTTT.

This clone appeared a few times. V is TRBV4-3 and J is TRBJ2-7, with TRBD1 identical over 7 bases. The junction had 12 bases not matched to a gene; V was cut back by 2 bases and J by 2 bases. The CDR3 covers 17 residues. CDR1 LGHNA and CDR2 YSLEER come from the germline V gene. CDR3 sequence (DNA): TGCGCCAGCAGCCAATACCATACAGGGGCTGACGCCTACGAGCAGTACTTC. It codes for CASSQYHTGADAYEQYF.

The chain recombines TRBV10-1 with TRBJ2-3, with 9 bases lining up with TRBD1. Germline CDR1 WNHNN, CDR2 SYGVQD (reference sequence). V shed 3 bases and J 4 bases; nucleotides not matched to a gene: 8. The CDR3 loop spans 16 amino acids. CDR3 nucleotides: TGCGCCAGCAGTGATTTGGAGGACAGGGGTGCAGATACGCAGTATTTT. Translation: CASSDLEDRGADTQYF.

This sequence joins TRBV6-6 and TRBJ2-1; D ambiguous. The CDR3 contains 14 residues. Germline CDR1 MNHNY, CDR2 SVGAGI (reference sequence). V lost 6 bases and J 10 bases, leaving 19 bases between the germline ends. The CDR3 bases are TGTGCCAGCAGGACACCGAATGCCCCAGTGGAGCAGTTCTTC. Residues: CASRTPNAPVEQFF.

Here the CDR3 reads CASGRTSGGGNEQFF. The CDR3 coding sequence is TGTGCCAGCGGACGTACTAGCGGGGGCGGGAATGAGCAGTTCTTC. The chain employs TRBV7-2 and TRBJ2-1; 11 nucleotides match TRBD2. CDR3 length: 15 residues. CDR1 SGHTA and CDR2 FQGNSA come from the germline V gene. V lost 8 bases and J lost 7; bases outside the gene matches: 10.

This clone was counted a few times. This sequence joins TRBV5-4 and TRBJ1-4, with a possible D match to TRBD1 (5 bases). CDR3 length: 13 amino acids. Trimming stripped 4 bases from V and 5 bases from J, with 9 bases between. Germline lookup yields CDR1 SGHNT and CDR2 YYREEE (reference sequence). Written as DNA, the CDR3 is TGTGCCAGCAGCCCCGCAGGGAATGAAAAACTGTTTTTT. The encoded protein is CASSPAGNEKLFF.

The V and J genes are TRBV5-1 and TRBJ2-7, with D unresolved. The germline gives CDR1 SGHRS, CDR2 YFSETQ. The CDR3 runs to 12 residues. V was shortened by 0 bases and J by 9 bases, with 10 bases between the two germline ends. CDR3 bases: TGCGCCAGCAGCTTGGCCGGGTTGGGGCAGTACTTC. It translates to CASSLAGLGQYF. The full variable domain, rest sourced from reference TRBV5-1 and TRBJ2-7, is KAGVTQTPRYLIKTRGQQVTLSCSPISGHRSVSWYQQTPGQGLQFLFEYFSETQRNKGNFPGRFSGRQFSNSRSEMNVSTLELGDSALYLCASSLAGLGQYFGPGTRLTVT.

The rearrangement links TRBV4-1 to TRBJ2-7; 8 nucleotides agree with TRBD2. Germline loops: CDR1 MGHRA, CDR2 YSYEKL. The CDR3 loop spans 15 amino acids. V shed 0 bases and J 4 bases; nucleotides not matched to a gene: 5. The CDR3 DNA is TGCGCCAGCAGCCAAGAGTCTAGCGGGCTGTACGAGCAGTACTTC. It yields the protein CASSQESSGLYEQYF.

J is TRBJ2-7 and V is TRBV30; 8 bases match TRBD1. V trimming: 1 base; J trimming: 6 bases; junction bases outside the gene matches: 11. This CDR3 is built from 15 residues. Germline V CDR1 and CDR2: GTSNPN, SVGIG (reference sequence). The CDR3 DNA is TGTGCCTGGAGTGCGCCTTGGACAGGGTTAGCCGAGCAGTACTTC. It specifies CAWSAPWTGLAEQYF.

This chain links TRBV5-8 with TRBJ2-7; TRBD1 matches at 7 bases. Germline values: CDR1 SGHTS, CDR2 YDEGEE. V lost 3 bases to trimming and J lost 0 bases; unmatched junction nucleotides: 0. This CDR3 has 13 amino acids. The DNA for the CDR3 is TGTGCCAGCAGCTACAGGGGCTCCTACGAGCAGTACTTC. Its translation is CASSYRGSYEQYF.

The CDR3 reads CASSVSGGLQETQYF. CDR3 nucleotides: TGTGCCAGCAGTGTTAGCGGGGGCCTCCAAGAGACCCAGTACTTC. The V and J genes are TRBV13 and TRBJ2-5; 9 bases are a match to TRBD2. From germline, CDR1 is PRHDT and CDR2 FYEKMQ (reference sequence). V lost 6 bases and J lost 1; bases outside the gene matches: 6. The CDR3 has 15 residues.

This CDR3 reads CASSLLKGADGYTF. The CDR3, as DNA: TGCGCCAGCAGCTTACTCAAGGGGGCTGATGGCTACACCTTC. V is TRBV5-1 and J is TRBJ1-2; 7 bases line up with TRBD1. Germline loops: CDR1 SGHRS, CDR2 YFSETQ. The CDR3 is 14 amino acids. The V segment lost 2 bases and the J segment 6 bases; nucleotides outside the gene matches: 7. Filled out from reference TRBV5-1 and TRBJ1-2, the complete variable domain reads KAGVTQTPRYLIKTRGQQVTLSCSPISGHRSVSWYQQTPGQGLQFLFEYFSETQRNKGNFPGRFSGRQFSNSRSEMNVSTLELGDSALYLCASSLLKGADGYTFGSGTRLTVV.

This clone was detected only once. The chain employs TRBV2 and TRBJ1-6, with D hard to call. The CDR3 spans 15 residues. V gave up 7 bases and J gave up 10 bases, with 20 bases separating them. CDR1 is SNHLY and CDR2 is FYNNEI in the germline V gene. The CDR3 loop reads CASNQPQITGSPLHF. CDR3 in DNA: TGTGCCAGCAACCAACCTCAGATAACGGGATCACCCCTCCACTTT.

CDR3 protein: CASSSGGREDQPQHF. The CDR3 DNA reads TGTGCCAGCAGCTCAGGGGGTAGGGAGGATCAGCCCCAGCATTTT. The rearrangement joins TRBV7-8 to TRBJ1-5; TRBD1 matches at 7 bases. V dropped 4 bases and J dropped 5; count of bases not matched to a gene: 8. Germline V gene lookup returns CDR1 SGHVS and CDR2 FQNEAQ. This CDR3 is 15 amino acids long.

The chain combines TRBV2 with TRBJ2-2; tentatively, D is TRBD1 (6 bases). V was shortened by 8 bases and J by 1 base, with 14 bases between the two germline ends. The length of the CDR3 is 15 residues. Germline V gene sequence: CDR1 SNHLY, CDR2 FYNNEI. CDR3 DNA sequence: TGTGCCAGCCGACTGACAGGTTTGAACACCGGGGAGCTGTTTTTT. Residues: CASRLTGLNTGELFF. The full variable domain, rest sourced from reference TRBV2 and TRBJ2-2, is EPEVTQTPSHQVTQMGQEVILRCVPISNHLYFYWYRQILGQKVEFLVSFYNNEISEKSEIFDDQFSVERPDGSNFTLKIRSTKLEDSAMYFCASRLTGLNTGELFFGEGSRLTVL.